A single sample is the source of the 7 T cell receptor beta chains below, sequenced in a study of blood T cell repertoires in COVID-19. The assay was immunoSEQ multiplex PCR, and TCRdb's table has in-frame clones only and misses some. The sample records about 400,000 clones, approximately 90% being singletons. The specimen sequenced was PBMCs or T cells enriched from blood (not recorded which). Receptors originate from a woman aged 30 to 39 with acute COVID-19.

A few counts support this clone. V is TRBV18 and J is TRBJ2-1, with 8 bases identical to TRBD1. This CDR3 spans 15 amino acids. J gave up 4 bases and V 0 bases, and 2 bases lay outside the gene matches. CDR1 KGHSH and CDR2 LQKENI come from the germline V gene. The CDR3 reads CASSPPGTGYNEQFF. In nucleotides, the CDR3 is TGTGCCAGCTCACCACCCGGGACAGGATACAATGAGCAGTTCTTC.

This rearrangement joins TRBV7-6 to TRBJ2-6; TRBD1 agrees at 7 bases. Germline CDR1 reads SGHVS; CDR2 reads FNYEAQ. V lost 7 bases to trimming and J lost 1 base; unmatched junction nucleotides: 13. CDR3 size: 18 residues. The CDR3 DNA sequence: TGTGCCAGCAAACCAGAAGGGGGCGCGTGGTCTGGGGCCAACGTCCTGACTTTC. Translated: CASKPEGGAWSGANVLTF.

This clone was counted between two and nine times. This rearrangement joins TRBV21-1 to TRBJ1-5. TRBV21-1 is assigned pseudogene status. The CDR3 consists of 16 residues. CDR3: CASSKDRPAMYQPQHF. In DNA, the CDR3 is TGTGCCAGCAGCAAAGACCGACCAGCGATGTATCAGCCCCAGCATTTT.

This chain joins TRBV12-3 or TRBV12-4 and TRBJ1-5; maybe TRBD1 (5 bases). The V gene lost 10 bases and the J gene lost 0 bases, with 10 bases spanning the gap. This CDR3 has 13 residues. The CDR3 here is CAIQENSNQPQHF. As DNA, the CDR3 is TGTGCCATACAGGAGAATAGCAATCAGCCCCAGCATTTT.

To note about this clone: In the same sample, other DNA sequences code for this CDR3. The chain uses TRBV5-1 and TRBJ2-7; D not resolved. This CDR3 spans 12 amino acids. Germline-derived CDR1 and CDR2 are SGHRS and YFSETQ. V was trimmed by 0 bases and J by 3 bases, leaving 4 bases between them. CDR3 sequence: CASSLDGYEQYF. The CDR3 bases are TGCGCCAGCAGCTTGGACGGCTACGAGCAGTACTTC.

As DNA, the CDR3 is TGTGCCAGCGGTGGCGAGCGGGGGAGTAGCACAGATACGCAGTATTTT. Amino acids: CASGGERGSSTDTQYF. The rearrangement joins TRBV2 to TRBJ2-3; the match to TRBD2 covers 8 bases. The germline V gene encodes CDR1 SNHLY and CDR2 FYNNEI. The CDR3 sequence is 16 residues long. The ends lost 8 bases at V and 0 bases at J; junction bases unmatched: 10. Based on the CDR3 plus reference TRBV2 and TRBJ2-3, the full variable domain is EPEVTQTPSHQVTQMGQEVILRCVPISNHLYFYWYRQILGQKVEFLVSFYNNEISEKSEIFDDQFSVERPDGSNFTLKIRSTKLEDSAMYFCASGGERGSSTDTQYFGPGTRLTVL.

The rearrangement links TRBV28 to TRBJ1-1, with 9 bases that match TRBD1. The CDR3 is 15 residues long. Germline CDR1 reads MDHEN; CDR2 reads SYDVKM. Trimming cost V 5 bases and J 5 bases; bases outside gene matches: 9. CDR3 sequence (DNA): TGTGCCAGCAGTCCCCGGACAGGGGTAAATACTGAAGCTTTCTTT. The encoded protein is CASSPRTGVNTEAFF.